The 27 T cell receptor beta chains in this list originate from one sample, sequenced in a study of radiotherapy plus CTLA-4 blockade in lung cancer. Clones were sequenced by immunoSEQ multiplex PCR, and TCRdb holds only the in-frame ones, with some missing. The data show about 97,000 clones, 65% to 80% seen once. Sequenced material: peripheral blood, taken from a patient treated with radiotherapy plus ipilimumab. The receptor source for this set is a human donor with non-small cell lung cancer who had a partial response to radiotherapy plus ipilimumab. Some clones in this sample may be carry-over from other donors' samples.

This clone showed up just once. The genes are TRBV11-3 and TRBJ2-3; TRBD1 might be the D (5 bases). The germline CDR1 and CDR2 sequences are SGHNT and YENEEA. Trimming cost V 1 base and J 3 bases, with 11 bases left between them. This CDR3 is 15 amino acids long. In DNA, the CDR3 is TGTGCCAGCAGCTTAGCAACCAGGGAAACAGATACGCAGTATTTT. It codes for CASSLATRETDTQYF.

The chain uses TRBV10-3 and TRBJ1-6; D remains unclear. The ends were cut back, 10 bases at V and 8 bases at J, with 15 bases in the middle. Germline CDR1 and CDR2: ENHRY and SYGVKD. The CDR3 totals 13 residues. The CDR3 protein is CATKKPADSPLHF. CDR3 bases: TGTGCCACCAAAAAGCCGGCGGATTCACCCCTCCACTTT.

This clone showed up just a few times. This chain links TRBV6-5 with TRBJ1-1; D gene ambiguous. The CDR3 consists of 15 residues. V was trimmed by 0 bases and J by 0 bases, leaving 8 bases between them. Germline lookup yields CDR1 MNHEY and CDR2 SVGAGI. The CDR3, as DNA: TGTGCCAGCAGTTACTCGGGAGGGATGAACACTGAAGCTTTCTTT. It encodes CASSYSGGMNTEAFF.

The chain uses TRBV19 and TRBJ1-2; 7 bases are a match to TRBD1. CDR1 is LNHDA, CDR2 SQIVND, per germline (reference sequence). Trimming cost V 5 bases and J 0 bases; bases outside gene matches: 9. This CDR3 contains 16 residues. The CDR3 reads CASSARGQYPNYGYTF. In DNA, the CDR3 is TGTGCCAGTAGTGCCCGGGGACAGTATCCTAACTATGGCTACACCTTC.

The V call is TRBV27, the J call TRBJ1-2, with TRBD1 as a possible D gene (5 bases). The V gene lost 5 bases and the J gene lost 6 bases, with 16 bases spanning the gap. The CDR3 is 14 residues long. Looked up from germline, CDR1 is MNHEY and CDR2 is SMNVEV (reference sequence). The CDR3 coding sequence is TGTGCCAGCAGTCCTCAGGGTACCTGGGATGGCTACACCTTC. Translation: CASSPQGTWDGYTF.

The chain carries TRBV2 and TRBJ2-7, with 11 bases fitting TRBD1. The J segment lost 1 base and the V segment lost 7 bases, leaving 6 bases of the junction unmatched. Germline V gives CDR1 SNHLY, CDR2 FYNNEI. The CDR3 has 15 amino acids. CDR3 residues: CASNLDRGRSYEQYF. CDR3 nucleotides: TGTGCCAGCAACTTGGACAGGGGGCGGTCCTACGAGCAGTACTTC. Using reference TRBV2 and TRBJ2-7 for the parts outside the CDR3, the full variable domain is EPEVTQTPSHQVTQMGQEVILRCVPISNHLYFYWYRQILGQKVEFLVSFYNNEISEKSEIFDDQFSVERPDGSNFTLKIRSTKLEDSAMYFCASNLDRGRSYEQYFGPGTRLTVT.

V gene TRBV28 combines with J gene TRBJ2-7; 9 nucleotides line up with TRBD1. The CDR3 spans 13 residues. The ends lost 7 bases at V and 3 bases at J; junction bases unmatched: 4. The germline gives CDR1 MDHEN, CDR2 SYDVKM. This CDR3 reads CASIRTGVYEQYF. CDR3 in DNA: TGTGCCAGCATCCGGACAGGGGTCTACGAGCAGTACTTC.

The chain links TRBV11-1 to TRBJ2-5, with 12 bases lining up with TRBD1. The J segment lost 5 bases and the V segment lost 1 base, leaving 8 bases of the junction unmatched. In germline, CDR1 is SGHAT, CDR2 FQDESV (reference sequence). The CDR3 consists of 17 residues. The CDR3 nucleotides read TGTGCCAGCAGCTTAGGGGGTGGGACAGGGGGCGCGGAGACCCAGTACTTC. This gives the protein CASSLGGGTGGAETQYF. The whole variable domain, filled in from reference TRBV11-1 and TRBJ2-5, reads EAEVAQSPRYKITEKSQAVAFWCDPISGHATLYWYRQILGQGPELLVQFQDESVVDDSQLPKDRFSAERLKGVDSTLKIQPAELGDSAMYLCASSLGGGTGGAETQYFGPGTRLLVL.

The chain employs TRBV5-1 and TRBJ1-6; 7 nucleotides line up with TRBD1. Germline V gene data show CDR1 as SGHRS and CDR2 as YFSETQ. This CDR3 contains 16 residues. Losses at the gene ends were 4 bases for V and 4 bases for J; bases not matched to a gene: 8. CDR3 sequence: CASSPGTDLYNSPLHF. The DNA of the CDR3 is TGCGCCAGCAGCCCGGGGACAGACCTATATAATTCACCCCTCCACTTT.

The chain links TRBV7-6 to TRBJ2-1, with TRBD2 identical over 10 bases. In germline, CDR1 is SGHVS, CDR2 FNYEAQ. The CDR3 is 17 amino acids. Trimming at V came to 1 base and at J to 7 bases, leaving 10 bases not matched to a gene. The CDR3 reads CASSLVPSGRLGNEQFF. As DNA, the CDR3 is TGTGCCAGCAGCTTAGTACCTAGCGGGAGACTCGGTAATGAGCAGTTCTTC.

The sample holds one count of this clone. This chain joins TRBV7-9 and TRBJ1-6; possibly TRBD1 for D (5 bases). The CDR3 covers 13 residues. CDR1 SEHNR and CDR2 FQNEAQ come from the germline V gene (reference sequence). Trimming pared 5 bases from V and 8 bases from J, leaving 10 bases between. CDR3 amino acids: CASSPVGDSPLHF. The CDR3 DNA sequence: TGTGCCAGCAGCCCGGTAGGGGATTCACCCCTCCACTTT. The full variable domain, in which reference TRBV7-9 and TRBJ1-6 provide the parts outside the CDR3, is DTGVSQNPRHKITKRGQNVTFRCDPISEHNRLYWYRQTLGQGPEFLTYFQNEAQLEKSRLLSDRFSAERPKGSFSTLEIQRTEQGDSAMYLCASSPVGDSPLHFGNGTRLTVT.

The chain is built from TRBV28 and TRBJ1-2; 11 bases are a match to TRBD1. The CDR3 runs to 15 residues. After removal of 4 bases from V and 6 bases from J, the junction contained 7 bases not matched to a gene. CDR1 and CDR2 from the germline V gene are MDHEN and SYDVKM. CDR3 bases: TGTGCCAGCAGTTCGGACAGGGGGCAGTTCGATGGCTACACCTTC. Protein: CASSSDRGQFDGYTF.

The sample holds many counts of this clone. In DNA, the CDR3 is TGTGCCAGTAGATCGGCCAATCCCAGCGGGCCTGGGAGCGGGGAGCTGTTTTTT. Its translation is CASRSANPSGPGSGELFF. The V and J genes are TRBV19 and TRBJ2-2; D may be TRBD2 (6 bases). V lost 6 bases and J lost 7, with 27 bases in between. Germline CDR1 is LNHDA and CDR2 is SQIVND (reference sequence). There are 18 residues in the CDR3.

This clone was seen only a few times. The V and J genes are TRBV29-1 and TRBJ2-7; TRBD1 aligns across 8 bases. The trim removed 6 bases at V and 13 bases at J, leaving 14 bases unmatched. CDR1 and CDR2 from the germline V gene are SQVTM and ANQGSEA. The CDR3 has 12 amino acids. The CDR3 DNA follows: TGCAGCGTAAGAGAACCAGGGGGCGGAATATACTTC. Translating it yields CSVREPGGGIYF.

The chain joins TRBV18 to TRBJ2-7; TRBD1 matches at 9 bases. The germline V gene has CDR1 KGHSH and CDR2 LQKENI. This CDR3 spans 15 amino acids. Germline trimming cut 2 bases from V and 4 bases from J; bases unmatched to any gene: 6. DNA of the CDR3: TGTGCCAGCTCACCAAATCCGGGACAGGGTTACGAGCAGTACTTC. Protein sequence: CASSPNPGQGYEQYF.

V gene TRBV19 combines with J gene TRBJ2-7; D is unclear. The CDR3 has 14 residues. V lost 4 bases and J 7 bases, leaving 17 bases between the germline ends. The V gene's germline CDR1 is LNHDA and CDR2 SQIVND (reference sequence). In DNA form, the CDR3 reads TGTGCCAGTAGTAGTGGCCAGTCGATCGAAGAGCAGTACTTC. The encoded protein is CASSSGQSIEEQYF. The full variable domain, its missing parts supplied by reference TRBV19 and TRBJ2-7, is DGGITQSPKYLFRKEGQNVTLSCEQNLNHDAMYWYRQDPGQGLRLIYYSQIVNDFQKGDIAEGYSVSREKKESFPLTVTSAQKNPTAFYLCASSSGQSIEEQYFGPGTRLTVT.

Comment on this clone: The junction departs from germline at one end; a sequencing error may be responsible. This chain's CDR3 is CASTLDTNTGAFF. In DNA form, the CDR3 reads TGTGCCAGCACGTTGGACACGAACACTGGAGCTTTCTTT. J is TRBJ1-1 and V is TRBV28, with D perhaps TRBD1 (5 bases). This CDR3 is built from 13 residues. Germline V lookup: CDR1 MDHEN, CDR2 SYDVKM.

This clone was detected only a few times. The chain couples TRBV10-3 to TRBJ2-3; D gene unclear. CDR1 and CDR2 (germline): ENHRY, SYGVKD. Between the trimmed V and J ends, which lost 5 bases and 6 bases, there was a span of 18 bases. CDR3 length: 15 amino acids. CDR3 DNA: TGTGCCATCAGTCTAGGTTTCGGCTATTCGGATACGCAGTATTTT. It yields the protein CAISLGFGYSDTQYF.

The chain uses TRBV29-1 and TRBJ2-7; 9 bases are shared with TRBD1. V lost 3 bases, J lost 0 bases, and 3 bases stayed unmatched. This CDR3 comprises 14 residues. Germline V gene data show CDR1 as SQVTM and CDR2 as ANQGSEA. Here the CDR3 reads CSVDGTGTSYEQYF. The CDR3 bases are TGCAGCGTTGACGGGACAGGGACCTCCTACGAGCAGTACTTC.

The chain has TRBV19 and TRBJ2-1, with 8 positions matching TRBD2. The CDR3 is made up of 15 amino acids. Germline V gives CDR1 LNHDA, CDR2 SQIVND (reference sequence). The V gene end was trimmed by 6 bases and the J gene end by 9 bases; junction bases not matched to a gene: 13. The CDR3 sequence is CASSTGTRSLGEQFF. In DNA, the CDR3 is TGTGCCAGTAGCACCGGGACTAGATCCCTCGGTGAGCAGTTCTTC.

CDR3 nucleotide sequence: TGTGCCAGCAGCATTGAGTGGGGGAGGCCCGGGGAGCTGTTTTTT. This encodes CASSIEWGRPGELFF. This chain links TRBV6-5 with TRBJ2-2; maybe TRBD2 (6 bases). The CDR3 extends over 15 amino acids. Germline V CDR1 and CDR2: MNHEY, SVGAGI. V shed 6 bases and J shed 6 bases, with 17 bases lying between them.

CDR3 DNA: TGTGCCAGCAGCGAACGCAGGGGTCTCCTCTCTGGAAACACCATATATTTT. Amino acid sequence: CASSERRGLLSGNTIYF. J is TRBJ1-3 and V is TRBV11-2; D is perhaps TRBD1 (6 bases). CDR3 length: 17 residues. Looked up from germline, CDR1 is SGHAT and CDR2 is FQNNGV. Trimming stripped 5 bases from V and 0 bases from J, with 17 bases between.

CDR3 nucleotide sequence: TGCGCCAGCAGCCGGGGACAGGGAACCTACAATGAGCAGTTCTTC. Translated: CASSRGQGTYNEQFF. The V gene is TRBV5-1, the J gene TRBJ2-1, with 9 nucleotides matching TRBD1. V was pared by 4 bases and J by 2 bases, with 4 bases of the junction left unmatched. The CDR3 has 15 amino acids. Germline loops: CDR1 SGHRS, CDR2 YFSETQ.

The rearrangement uses TRBV7-3 and TRBJ2-2; 7 positions match TRBD1. The germline gives CDR1 SGHTA, CDR2 FQGTGA. The CDR3 extends over 14 amino acids. V gave up 5 bases and J gave up 4 bases; unmatched junction bases: 4. The chain's CDR3 is CASSTGVVTGELFF. The CDR3 DNA sequence: TGTGCCAGCAGCACAGGGGTGGTCACCGGGGAGCTGTTTTTT.

The V call is TRBV5-1, the J call TRBJ2-2; 9 positions match TRBD2. The CDR3 has 14 residues. V trimming: 4 bases; J trimming: 6 bases; junction bases outside the gene matches: 4. Germline lookup yields CDR1 SGHRS and CDR2 YFSETQ. The CDR3 DNA reads as TGCGCCAGCAGCGTGGGACTAGCTGCCGGGGAGCTGTTTTTT. Encoded protein: CASSVGLAAGELFF.

The chain has TRBV7-3 and TRBJ2-2; D is possibly TRBD2 (6 bases). Germline-derived CDR1 and CDR2 are SGHTA and FQGTGA. The CDR3 is 16 amino acids. V lost 1 base and J lost 4, with 13 bases in between. CDR3 nucleotide sequence: TGTGCCAGCAGCTTAAATGGGGGGTCAGGCACCGGGGAGCTGTTTTTT. Amino acids: CASSLNGGSGTGELFF. Drawing the rest from reference TRBV7-3 and TRBJ2-2, the complete variable domain is GAGVSQTPSNKVTEKGKYVELRCDPISGHTALYWYRQSLGQGPEFLIYFQGTGAADDSGLPNDRFFAVRPEGSVSTLKIQRTERGDSAVYLCASSLNGGSGTGELFFGEGSRLTVL.

The rearrangement uses TRBV19 and TRBJ2-3, with 8 bases identical to TRBD2. The J segment lost 5 bases and the V segment lost 1 base, leaving 5 bases of the junction unmatched. CDR3 length equals 15 residues. Germline CDR1 is LNHDA and CDR2 is SQIVND (reference sequence). The DNA of the CDR3 is TGTGCCAGTAGTATAGCAGCGGGAGAAGTAGATACGCAGTATTTT. It yields the protein CASSIAAGEVDTQYF.